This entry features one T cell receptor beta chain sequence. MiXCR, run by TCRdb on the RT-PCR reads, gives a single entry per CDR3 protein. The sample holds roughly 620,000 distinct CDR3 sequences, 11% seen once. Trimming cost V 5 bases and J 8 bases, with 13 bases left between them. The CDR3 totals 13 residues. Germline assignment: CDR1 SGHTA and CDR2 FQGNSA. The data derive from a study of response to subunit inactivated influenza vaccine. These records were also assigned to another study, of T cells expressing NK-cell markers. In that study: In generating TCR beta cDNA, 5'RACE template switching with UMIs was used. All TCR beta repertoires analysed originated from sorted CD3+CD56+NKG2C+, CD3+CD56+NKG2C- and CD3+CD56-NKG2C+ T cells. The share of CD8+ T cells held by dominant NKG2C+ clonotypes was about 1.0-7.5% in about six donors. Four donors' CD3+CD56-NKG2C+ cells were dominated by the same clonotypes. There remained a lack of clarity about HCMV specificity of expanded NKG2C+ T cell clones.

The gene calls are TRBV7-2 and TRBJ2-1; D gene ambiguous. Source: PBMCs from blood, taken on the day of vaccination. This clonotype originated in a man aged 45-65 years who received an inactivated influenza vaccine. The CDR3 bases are TGTGCCAGCAGCCCGTGGGTCGCGTATGAGCAGTTCTTC. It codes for CASSPWVAYEQFF.